Below are 18 T cell receptor beta chains sequenced from a single sample in a study of Graves' ophthalmopathy and Graves' hyperthyroidism. CDR3 regions of TCR beta were amplified from RNA transcripts. Scientists carried out first-round RT-PCR using HTBI primers and then a second-round multiplex PCR. TCRdb analysed the multiplex PCR reads with MiXCR anew, one entry per CDR3 protein. This table holds over 650,000 distinct CDR3 sequences, under 50% found once. Source material: peripheral blood. The origin of the receptors is an adult man with Graves' ophthalmopathy.

This clonotype was seen only a few times. This chain uses TRBV7-9 with TRBJ2-7; no firm D call. Germline V gene lookup returns CDR1 SEHNR and CDR2 FQNEAQ (reference sequence). This CDR3 region has 13 residues. The V and J ends lost 5 bases and 4 bases respectively, with 12 bases between them. This CDR3 is CASSPLTLYEQYF. CDR3 nucleotide sequence: TGTGCCAGCAGCCCCTTGACACTTTACGAGCAGTACTTC.

This clonotype was found once. The chain is built from TRBV4-3 and TRBJ1-4; the match to TRBD1 covers 9 bases. The CDR3 runs to 14 residues. V lost 4 bases, J lost 7 bases, and 4 bases stayed unmatched. CDR1 and CDR2 from the germline V gene are LGHNA and YSLEER. CDR3 bases: TGCGCCAGCAGCCGGGAGGACAGGGGTGAAAAACTGTTTTTT. Its protein product is CASSREDRGEKLFF.

This CDR3 reads CATSSASGSGELFF. CDR3 in DNA: TGTGCCACCAGTAGCGCTAGCGGGAGTGGGGAGCTGTTTTTT. The chain joins TRBV24-1 to TRBJ2-2; TRBD2 matches at 10 bases. The junction had 5 bases not matched to a gene; V was cut back by 6 bases and J by 8 bases. Germline CDR1 and CDR2: KGHDR and SFDVKD. This CDR3 comprises 14 residues.

This clonotype was recorded at least ten times. CDR3 coding DNA: TGTGCCAGCAGTTTGGGACTAGGAGGGACCTACGAGCAGTACTTC. It is translated as CASSLGLGGTYEQYF. The rearrangement uses TRBV13 and TRBJ2-7, with TRBD2 identical over 8 bases. The CDR3 totals 15 residues. V dropped 6 bases and J dropped 2; count of bases not matched to a gene: 9. The V gene's germline CDR1 is PRHDT and CDR2 FYEKMQ (reference sequence).

The chain has TRBV6-5 and TRBJ1-5, with D unclear. Trimming left V 4 bases short and J 7 bases short, with 11 bases between. CDR1 is MNHEY and CDR2 is SVGAGI in the germline V gene. This CDR3 contains 13 residues. The CDR3 loop reads CASSSSGRQPQHF. The DNA for the CDR3 is TGTGCCAGCAGTTCTTCCGGGCGGCAGCCCCAGCATTTT.

Concerning this clonotype: A much more abundant neighbour one base away suggests this may be a read error. The rearrangement uses TRBV7-9 and TRBJ1-4, with TRBD1 identical over 7 bases. V trimming: 4 bases; J trimming: 0 bases; junction bases outside the gene matches: 14. CDR3 size: 19 residues. Germline V gives CDR1 SEHNR, CDR2 FQNEAQ (reference sequence). The CDR3, as DNA: TGTGCCAGCAGCTCACTTCACAGGGGATTAACGGCAACTAATGAAAAACTGTTTTTT. It codes for CASSSLHRGLTATNEKLFF.

The V call is TRBV2, the J call TRBJ2-5; possibly TRBD1 for D (5 bases). V lost 9 bases and J lost 3, with 5 bases in between. CDR1 is SNHLY and CDR2 is FYNNEI in the germline V gene. The length of the CDR3 is 10 residues. As DNA, the CDR3 is TGTGCCAGGACAGAAGAGACCCAGTACTTC. It specifies CARTEETQYF.

This clonotype has a handful of counts. This chain uses TRBV2 with TRBJ1-5, with D unresolved. V lost 5 bases and J 7 bases, leaving 9 bases between the germline ends. Per the germline V gene, CDR1 is SNHLY and CDR2 is FYNNEI. The CDR3 length is 12 residues. As DNA, the CDR3 is TGTGCCAGCAGTTTCATTGGGCAGCCCCAGCATTTT. Translation: CASSFIGQPQHF.

The genes are TRBV7-6 and TRBJ1-4; D unclear. This CDR3 spans 17 amino acids. Trimming removed 3 bases from V and 1 base from J, with 15 bases in between. Germline V gene sequence: CDR1 SGHVS, CDR2 FNYEAQ. CDR3 DNA sequence: TGTGCCAGCAGCTTGGGAACCCCCGGGAGAACTAATGAAAAACTGTTTTTT. It yields the protein CASSLGTPGRTNEKLFF.

This chain joins TRBV7-2 and TRBJ1-3; the D is unclear. The germline gives CDR1 SGHTA, CDR2 FQGNSA. The CDR3 loop spans 15 amino acids. V lost 5 bases and J lost 0, with 11 bases in between. CDR3 amino acids: CASSPTEISGNTIYF. In DNA, the CDR3 is TGTGCCAGCAGCCCCACGGAGATCTCTGGAAACACCATATATTTT.

Many counts were recorded for this clonotype. This chain uses TRBV27 with TRBJ1-5; TRBD1 aligns across 8 bases. Germline CDR1 is MNHEY and CDR2 is SMNVEV (reference sequence). With V trimmed by 8 bases and J by 5 bases, 5 bases remained unmatched. The CDR3 runs to 13 residues. This CDR3 is CASGRQGHQPQHF. In nucleotides, the CDR3 is TGTGCCAGCGGCCGACAGGGGCATCAGCCCCAGCATTTT.

This sequence joins TRBV10-3 and TRBJ2-5; perhaps D is TRBD1 or TRBD2 (5 bases each). Germline lookup yields CDR1 ENHRY and CDR2 SYGVKD. CDR3 length: 16 residues. Deletions cut 2 bases from V and 0 bases from J, with 13 bases between. Written as DNA, the CDR3 is TGTGCCATCAGTGAGAGGGACGAGGGGCACCAAGAGACCCAGTACTTC. Protein: CAISERDEGHQETQYF.

The CDR3 nucleotides read TGTGCCAGCAGCGTAGACGGAGACCAAAGAGAGACCCAGTACTTC. Protein sequence: CASSVDGDQRETQYF. This chain joins TRBV7-9 and TRBJ2-5, with D unresolved. The germline gives CDR1 SEHNR, CDR2 FQNEAQ (reference sequence). V shed 5 bases and J shed 4 bases, with 17 bases lying between them. This CDR3 has 15 amino acids.

This clonotype was picked up many times. Here the CDR3 reads CATSRTGETYEQYF. Written as DNA, the CDR3 is TGTGCCACCAGCCGAACAGGGGAAACCTACGAGCAGTACTTC. V gene TRBV15 combines with J gene TRBJ2-7, with 7 bases aligning to TRBD1. CDR3 size: 14 residues. V lost 5 bases, J lost 2 bases, and 6 bases stayed unmatched. Per germline, CDR1 LNHNV and CDR2 YYDKDF (reference sequence).

DNA for the CDR3: TGTGCCACCATCCTCCACGTTACGAACAGGGGGGGGACTGAAGCTTTCTTT. The encoded protein is CATILHVTNRGGTEAFF. The V and J genes are TRBV6-5 and TRBJ1-1, with 8 nucleotides matching TRBD1. V lost 10 bases, J lost 5 bases, and 21 bases stayed unmatched. CDR1 is MNHEY, CDR2 SVGAGI, per germline. This CDR3 region has 17 residues.

This clonotype was seen ten or more times. The genes are TRBV10-3 and TRBJ2-7; 7 positions match TRBD1. V shed 6 bases, J shed 2 bases, and the junction held 13 bases outside the gene matches. Germline V CDR1 and CDR2: ENHRY, SYGVKD. There are 16 residues in the CDR3. CDR3 nucleotides: TGTGCCATCAGGCCCTCCTCGGGACAGAGCCCCTACGAGCAGTACTTC. This translates into CAIRPSSGQSPYEQYF.

This clonotype was detected only a few times. This rearrangement joins TRBV5-1 to TRBJ2-2; no clear D. V was cut by 0 bases and J by 5 bases, with 8 bases left in between. Germline V gene sequence: CDR1 SGHRS, CDR2 YFSETQ. The CDR3 contains 14 residues. The CDR3 nucleotides are TGCGCCAGCAGCTTGGACCGGAGTACCGGGGAGCTGTTTTTT. This gives the protein CASSLDRSTGELFF.

This clonotype showed up just a few times. The chain couples TRBV12-3 or TRBV12-4 to TRBJ1-4; 9 bases line up with TRBD1. CDR3 length: 16 residues. V shed 6 bases and J 6 bases; nucleotides not matched to a gene: 11. CDR3 nucleotide sequence: TGTGCCAGCAGCCGGGGACAGGGTGGGGAGTATGAAAAACTGTTTTTT. Translating it yields CASSRGQGGEYEKLFF.